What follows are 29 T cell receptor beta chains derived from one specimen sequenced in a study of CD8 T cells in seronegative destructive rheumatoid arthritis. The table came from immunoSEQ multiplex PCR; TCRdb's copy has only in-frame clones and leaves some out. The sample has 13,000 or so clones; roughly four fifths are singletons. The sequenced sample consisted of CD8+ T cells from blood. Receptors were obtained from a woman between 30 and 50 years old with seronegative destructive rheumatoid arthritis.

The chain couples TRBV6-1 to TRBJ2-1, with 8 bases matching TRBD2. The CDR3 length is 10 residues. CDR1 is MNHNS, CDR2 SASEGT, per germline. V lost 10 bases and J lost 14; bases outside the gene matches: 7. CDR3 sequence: CATSSRGEFF. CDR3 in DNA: TGTGCCACCTCCTCGCGGGGGGAGTTCTTC.

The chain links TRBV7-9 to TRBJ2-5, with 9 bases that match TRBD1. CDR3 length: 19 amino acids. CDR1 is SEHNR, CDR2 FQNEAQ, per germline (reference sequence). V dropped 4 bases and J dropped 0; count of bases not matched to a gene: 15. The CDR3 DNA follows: TGTGCCAGCAGCTCACGCTGGGCCGTACAGGGGGCGAACCAAGAGACCCAGTACTTC. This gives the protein CASSSRWAVQGANQETQYF. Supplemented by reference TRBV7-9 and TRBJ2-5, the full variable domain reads DTGVSQNPRHKITKRGQNVTFRCDPISEHNRLYWYRQTLGQGPEFLTYFQNEAQLEKSRLLSDRFSAERPKGSFSTLEIQRTEQGDSAMYLCASSSRWAVQGANQETQYFGPGTRLLVL.

The CDR3: CASSPMRDTGELFF. CDR3 nucleotide sequence: TGTGCCAGCAGCCCCATGAGAGACACCGGGGAGCTGTTTTTT. V usage is TRBV11-3 and J usage is TRBJ2-2; D gene unclear. V was pared by 5 bases and J by 3 bases, with 10 bases between. Looked up from germline, CDR1 is SGHNT and CDR2 is YENEEA. The CDR3 runs to 14 residues.

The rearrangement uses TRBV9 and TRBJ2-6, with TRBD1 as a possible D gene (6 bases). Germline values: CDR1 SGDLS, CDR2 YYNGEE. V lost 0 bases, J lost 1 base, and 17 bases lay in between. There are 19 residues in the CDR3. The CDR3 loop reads CASSVDGQDSFSGANVLTF. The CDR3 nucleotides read TGTGCCAGCAGCGTAGACGGCCAGGACAGCTTTTCTGGGGCCAACGTCCTGACTTTC.

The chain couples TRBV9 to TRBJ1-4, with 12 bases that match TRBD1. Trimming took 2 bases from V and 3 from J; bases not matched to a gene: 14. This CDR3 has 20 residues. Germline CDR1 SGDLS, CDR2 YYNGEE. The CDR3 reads CASSVIRDRGPNCSNEKLFF. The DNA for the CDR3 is TGTGCCAGCAGCGTCATCCGGGACAGGGGGCCGAATTGCTCTAATGAAAAACTGTTTTTT.

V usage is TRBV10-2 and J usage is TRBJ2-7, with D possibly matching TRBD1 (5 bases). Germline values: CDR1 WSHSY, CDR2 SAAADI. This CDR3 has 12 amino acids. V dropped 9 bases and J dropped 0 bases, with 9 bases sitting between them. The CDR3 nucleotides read TGCGCCAGTACGGACAACTCCTACGAGCAGTACGTC. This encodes CASTDNSYEQYV.

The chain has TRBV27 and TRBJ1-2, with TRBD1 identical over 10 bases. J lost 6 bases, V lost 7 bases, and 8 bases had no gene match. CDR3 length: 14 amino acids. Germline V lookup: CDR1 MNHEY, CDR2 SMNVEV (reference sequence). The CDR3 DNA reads TGTGCCAGCACTTCCCCGGGACAGGGGAATGGCTACACCTTC. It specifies CASTSPGQGNGYTF.

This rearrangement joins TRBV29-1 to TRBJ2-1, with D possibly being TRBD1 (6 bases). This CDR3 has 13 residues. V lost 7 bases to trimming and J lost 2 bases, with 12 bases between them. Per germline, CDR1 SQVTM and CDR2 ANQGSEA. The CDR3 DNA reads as TGCAGCGCCGAAACAGGGACCTACAATGAGCAGTTCTTC. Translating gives CSAETGTYNEQFF.

The CDR3 is CASSEISRGGQETQYF. CDR3 coding DNA: TGTGCCAGCAGTGAAATTTCCCGGGGGGGTCAGGAGACCCAGTACTTC. The gene calls are TRBV9 and TRBJ2-5, with 8 bases fitting TRBD2. The CDR3 is 16 residues long. Germline V gene data show CDR1 as SGDLS and CDR2 as YYNGEE. The V and J ends lost 5 bases and 5 bases, in that order; junction bases with no gene match: 14.

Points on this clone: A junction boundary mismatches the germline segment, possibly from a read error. The CDR3 protein is CASSLGGGRLDTQYF. DNA of the CDR3: TGTGCCAGCAGTTTAGGTGGGGGCAGGTTGGATACGCAGTATTTT. The chain joins TRBV7-6 to TRBJ2-3; the D gene is possibly TRBD1 (6 bases). Per the germline V gene, CDR1 is SGHVS and CDR2 is FNYEAQ. The CDR3 totals 15 residues.

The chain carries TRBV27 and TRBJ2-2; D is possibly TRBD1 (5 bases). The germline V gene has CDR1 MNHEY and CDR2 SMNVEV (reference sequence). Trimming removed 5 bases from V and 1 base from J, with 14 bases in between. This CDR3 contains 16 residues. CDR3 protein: CASSHPTRENTGELFF. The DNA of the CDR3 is TGTGCCAGCAGTCACCCCACCAGGGAGAACACCGGGGAGCTGTTTTTT.

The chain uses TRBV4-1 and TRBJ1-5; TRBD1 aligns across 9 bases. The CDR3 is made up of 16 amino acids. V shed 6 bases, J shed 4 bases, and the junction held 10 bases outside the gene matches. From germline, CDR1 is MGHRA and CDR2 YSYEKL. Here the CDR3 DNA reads TGCGCCAGCAGACACACCGGGACAGGGTTAAATCAGCCCCAGCATTTT. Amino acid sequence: CASRHTGTGLNQPQHF.

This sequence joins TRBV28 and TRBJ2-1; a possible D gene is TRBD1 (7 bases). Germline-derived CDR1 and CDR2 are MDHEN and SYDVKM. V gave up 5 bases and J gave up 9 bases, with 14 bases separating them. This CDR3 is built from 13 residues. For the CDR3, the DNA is TGTGCCAGCAGTGGAGGGGGCTTCGGTGAGCAGTTCTTC. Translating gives CASSGGGFGEQFF.

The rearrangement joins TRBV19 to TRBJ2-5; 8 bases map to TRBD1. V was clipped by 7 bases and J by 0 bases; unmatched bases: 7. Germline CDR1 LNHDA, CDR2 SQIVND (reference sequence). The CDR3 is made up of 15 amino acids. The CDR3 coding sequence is TGTGCCAGTAAGGACAGGGCGTCGTACCAAGAGACCCAGTACTTC. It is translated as CASKDRASYQETQYF. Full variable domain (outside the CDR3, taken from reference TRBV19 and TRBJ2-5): DGGITQSPKYLFRKEGQNVTLSCEQNLNHDAMYWYRQDPGQGLRLIYYSQIVNDFQKGDIAEGYSVSREKKESFPLTVTSAQKNPTAFYLCASKDRASYQETQYFGPGTRLLVL.

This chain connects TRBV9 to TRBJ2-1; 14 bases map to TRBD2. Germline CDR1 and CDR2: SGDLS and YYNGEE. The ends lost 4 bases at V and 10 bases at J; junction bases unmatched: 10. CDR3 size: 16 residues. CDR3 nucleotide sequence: TGTGCCAGCAGCCCCGGGACTAGCGGGGGCCACAGGGAGCAGTTCTTC. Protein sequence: CASSPGTSGGHREQFF.

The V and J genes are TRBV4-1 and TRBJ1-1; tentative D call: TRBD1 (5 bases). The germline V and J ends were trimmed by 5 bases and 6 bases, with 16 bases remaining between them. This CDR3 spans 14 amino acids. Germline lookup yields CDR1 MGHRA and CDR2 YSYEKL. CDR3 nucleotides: TGCGCCAGCAGCACTAACCGGGACTGGGCTGAAGCTTTCTTT. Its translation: CASSTNRDWAEAFF.

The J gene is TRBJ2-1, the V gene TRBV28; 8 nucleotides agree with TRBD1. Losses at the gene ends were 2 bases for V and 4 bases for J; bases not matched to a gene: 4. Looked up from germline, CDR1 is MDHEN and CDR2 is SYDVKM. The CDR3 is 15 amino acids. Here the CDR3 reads CASSLRDRPYNEQFF. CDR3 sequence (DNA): TGTGCCAGCAGTTTAAGGGACAGGCCTTACAATGAGCAGTTCTTC.

The CDR3 region has the DNA TGTGCCATCAGTGGGGGTAGCGGGGACCAAGAGACCCAGTACTTC. Amino acids: CAISGGSGDQETQYF. This chain connects TRBV10-3 to TRBJ2-5, with 8 bases aligning to TRBD2. Losses at the gene ends were 4 bases for V and 0 bases for J; bases not matched to a gene: 4. This CDR3 spans 15 amino acids. Germline CDR1 reads ENHRY; CDR2 reads SYGVKD.

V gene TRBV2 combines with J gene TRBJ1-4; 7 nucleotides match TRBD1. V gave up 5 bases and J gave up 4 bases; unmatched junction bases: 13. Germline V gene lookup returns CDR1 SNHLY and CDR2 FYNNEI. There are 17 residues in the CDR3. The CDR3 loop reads CASSYGLQGSHNEKLFF. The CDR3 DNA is TGTGCCAGCAGTTACGGACTACAGGGGAGCCATAATGAAAAACTGTTTTTT.

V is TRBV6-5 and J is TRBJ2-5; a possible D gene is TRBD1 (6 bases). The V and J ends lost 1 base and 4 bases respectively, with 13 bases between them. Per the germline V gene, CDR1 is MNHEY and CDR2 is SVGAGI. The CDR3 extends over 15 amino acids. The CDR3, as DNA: TGTGCCAGCAGTTACTTTGCAGGGGATGGAGAGACCCAGTACTTC. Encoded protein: CASSYFAGDGETQYF.

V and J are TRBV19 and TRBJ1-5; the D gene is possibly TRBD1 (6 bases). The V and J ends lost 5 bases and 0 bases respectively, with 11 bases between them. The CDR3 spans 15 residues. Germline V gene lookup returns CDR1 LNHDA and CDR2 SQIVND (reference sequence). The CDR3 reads CASSRTAYSNQPQHF. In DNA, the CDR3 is TGTGCCAGTAGTCGGACAGCTTATAGCAATCAGCCCCAGCATTTT.

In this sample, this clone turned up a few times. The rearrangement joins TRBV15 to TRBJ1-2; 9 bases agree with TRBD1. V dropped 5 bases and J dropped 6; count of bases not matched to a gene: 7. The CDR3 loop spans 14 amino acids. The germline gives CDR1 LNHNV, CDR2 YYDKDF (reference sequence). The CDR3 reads CATSGHRGPNGYTF. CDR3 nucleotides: TGTGCCACCAGCGGGCACAGGGGGCCTAATGGCTACACCTTC. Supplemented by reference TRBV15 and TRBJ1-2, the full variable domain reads DAMVIQNPRYQVTQFGKPVTLSCSQTLNHNVMYWYQQKSSQAPKLLFHYYDKDFNNEADTPDNFQSRRPNTSFCFLDIRSPGLGDTAMYLCATSGHRGPNGYTFGSGTRLTVV.

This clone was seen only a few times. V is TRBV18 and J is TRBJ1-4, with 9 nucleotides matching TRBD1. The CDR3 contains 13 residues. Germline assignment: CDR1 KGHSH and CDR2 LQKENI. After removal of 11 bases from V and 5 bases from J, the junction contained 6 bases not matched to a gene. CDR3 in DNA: TGTGCCTCACAGGGGGCCGGAAATGAAAAACTGTTTTTT. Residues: CASQGAGNEKLFF.

CDR3 DNA sequence: TGTGCCAGCAGTTACTGGGGGGACAGGGCCACCGGGGAGCTGTTTTTT. Translated, it gives CASSYWGDRATGELFF. This sequence joins TRBV6-5 and TRBJ2-2; 9 positions match TRBD1. V lost 1 base to trimming and J lost 4 bases; unmatched junction nucleotides: 4. CDR1 and CDR2 from the germline V gene are MNHEY and SVGAGI. The length of the CDR3 is 16 residues.

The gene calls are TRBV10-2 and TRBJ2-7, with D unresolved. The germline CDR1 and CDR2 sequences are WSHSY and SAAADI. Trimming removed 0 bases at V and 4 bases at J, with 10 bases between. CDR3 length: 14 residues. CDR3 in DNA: TGCGCCAGCAGTGAGTCTAATCTACGTTACGAGCAGTACTTC. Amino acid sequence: CASSESNLRYEQYF.

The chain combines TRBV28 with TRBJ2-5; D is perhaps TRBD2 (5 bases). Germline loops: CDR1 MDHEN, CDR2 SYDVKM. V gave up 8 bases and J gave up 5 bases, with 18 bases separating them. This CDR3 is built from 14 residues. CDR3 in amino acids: CASLTPSGGETQYF. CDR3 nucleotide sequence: TGTGCCAGCCTCACCCCCAGTGGCGGGGAGACCCAGTACTTC.

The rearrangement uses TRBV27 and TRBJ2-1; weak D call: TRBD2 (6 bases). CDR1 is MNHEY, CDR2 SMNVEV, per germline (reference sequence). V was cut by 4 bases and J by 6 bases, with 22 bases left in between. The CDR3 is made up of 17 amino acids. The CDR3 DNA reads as TGTGCCAGCAGTTACCTGTCATTTGCGGGGATTAGCAATGAGCAGTTCTTC. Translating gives CASSYLSFAGISNEQFF.

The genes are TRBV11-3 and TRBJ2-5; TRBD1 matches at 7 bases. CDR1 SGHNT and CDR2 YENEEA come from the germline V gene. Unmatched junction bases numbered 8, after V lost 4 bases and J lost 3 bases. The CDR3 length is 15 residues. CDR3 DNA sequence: TGTGCCAGCAGCTCAAGGAACCAGGGGGAAGAGACCCAGTACTTC. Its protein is CASSSRNQGEETQYF.

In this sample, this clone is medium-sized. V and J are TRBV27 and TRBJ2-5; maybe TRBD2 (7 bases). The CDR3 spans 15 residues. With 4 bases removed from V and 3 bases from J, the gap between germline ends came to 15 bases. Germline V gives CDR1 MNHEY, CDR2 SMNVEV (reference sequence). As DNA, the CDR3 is TGTGCCAGCAGTTCCCCGGGGAGGGGGAAAGAGACCCAGTACTTC. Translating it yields CASSSPGRGKETQYF.